This T cell receptor beta chain was sequenced during a study of identical twins. Each CDR3 protein is one row after TCRdb ran MiXCR on the 5' RACE reads. The sample records approximately 300,000 distinct CDR3 sequences, roughly 9% being singletons. The germline V gene has CDR1 LNHNV and CDR2 YYDKDF (reference sequence). The CDR3 is made up of 16 amino acids. Trimming removed 1 base from V and 2 bases from J, with 13 bases in between. This clonotype was found a few times. Another study also made use of these data, one on yellow fever vaccine responses in identical twins.

The sequencing sample was made of CD8+ T cells sorted from blood. The sequence came from a woman aged 18-30 years in good health. The V and J genes are TRBV15 and TRBJ2-3; a possible D gene is TRBD1 (7 bases). CDR3 bases: TGTGCCACCAGCAGAGGCAGGGGGGACCCCACAGATACGCAGTATTTT. Its protein is CATSRGRGDPTDTQYF.